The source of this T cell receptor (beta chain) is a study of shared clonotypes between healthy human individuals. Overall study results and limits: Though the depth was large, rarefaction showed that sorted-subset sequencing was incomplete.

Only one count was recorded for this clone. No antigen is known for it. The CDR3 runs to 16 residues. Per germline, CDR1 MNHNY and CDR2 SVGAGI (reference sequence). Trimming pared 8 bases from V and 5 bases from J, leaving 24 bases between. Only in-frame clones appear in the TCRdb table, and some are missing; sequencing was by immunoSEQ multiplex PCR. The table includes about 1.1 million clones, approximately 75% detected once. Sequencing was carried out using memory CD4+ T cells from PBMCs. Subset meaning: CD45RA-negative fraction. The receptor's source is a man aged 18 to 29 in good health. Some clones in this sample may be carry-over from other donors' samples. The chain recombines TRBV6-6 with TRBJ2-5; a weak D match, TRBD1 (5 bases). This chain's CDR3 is CASARGQDVGQETQYF. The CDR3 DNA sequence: TGTGCCAGCGCTCGCGGCCAGGACGTGGGGCAGGAGACCCAGTACTTC.